These 17 T cell receptor beta chains originate from one sample sequenced in a study of molecular identifiers for immune sequencing clone quantification. Via MiXCR, TCRdb re-called the PCR reads, giving one row per CDR3 protein. Of 45,000 to 65,000 distinct CDR3 sequences in the sample, almost 25% were seen once. The sequenced sample consisted of naive CD8+ T cells from blood, with Jurkat cell RNA spiked in. Documented subset: FACS-sorted CD8+CD4-CCR7+CD45RA+ naive T cells. The receptors come from a human donor in good health. Some libraries in this study had Jurkat cell RNA spiked in.

This clonotype was recorded at least ten times. Germline is not matched at one junction end, which may reflect a read error. The V and J genes are TRBV5-1 and TRBJ2-7; 7 bases map to TRBD1. In germline, CDR1 is SGHRS, CDR2 YFSETQ. The CDR3 spans 12 residues. The CDR3 DNA is TGTGCCAGCAGCCCCACAGGGGCCGAGCAGTACTTC. Amino acids: CASSPTGAEQYF. Full variable domain (remainder filled in from reference TRBV5-1 and TRBJ2-7): KAGVTQTPRYLIKTRGQQVTLSCSPISGHRSVSWYQQTPGQGLQFLFEYFSETQRNKGNFPGRFSGRQFSNSRSEMNVSTLELGDSALYLCASSPTGAEQYFGPGTRLTVT.

Ten or more counts support this clonotype. J is TRBJ2-7 and V is TRBV6-5; a weak D match, TRBD1 (5 bases). V was trimmed by 4 bases and J by 0 bases, leaving 7 bases between them. CDR1 and CDR2 (germline): MNHEY, SVGAGI. The CDR3 has 13 residues. CDR3 nucleotide sequence: TGTGCCAGCAGTTGGGGCAGCTCCTACGAGCAGTACTTC. This sequence encodes CASSWGSSYEQYF.

This clonotype has ten or more counts. This sequence joins TRBV7-8 and TRBJ2-3, with TRBD2 as a possible D gene (6 bases). Germline V gene sequence: CDR1 SGHVS, CDR2 FQNEAQ. The CDR3 sequence is 14 residues long. Trimming stripped 5 bases from V and 2 bases from J, with 11 bases between. The CDR3, as DNA: TGTGCCAGCAGCCCAGCGGGCTACACAGATACGCAGTATTTT. It is translated as CASSPAGYTDTQYF.

Of note for this clonotype: A much larger clone lies a single base off, so this may be a read error. The rearrangement links TRBV2 to TRBJ1-1, with 10 positions matching TRBD1. The junction had 11 bases not matched to a gene; V was cut back by 6 bases and J by 4 bases. The CDR3 runs to 16 residues. From germline, CDR1 is SNHLY and CDR2 FYNNEI. CDR3 sequence reads: CASRETGTGVGTEAFF. The CDR3 coding sequence is TGTGCCAGCAGGGAAACCGGGACAGGGGTGGGCACTGAAGCTTTCTTT.

This clonotype was picked up many times. The rearrangement uses TRBV9 and TRBJ2-3, with 10 bases fitting TRBD1. V shed 3 bases, J shed 3 bases, and the junction held 7 bases outside the gene matches. The CDR3 sequence is 16 residues long. CDR1 is SGDLS, CDR2 YYNGEE, per germline. Here the CDR3 DNA reads TGTGCCAGCAGCGAGGGGGACAGGGGTGAAACAGATACGCAGTATTTT. As protein: CASSEGDRGETDTQYF.

As concerns this clonotype: This may arise from a read error, as a much more abundant clone is one base away. The genes are TRBV7-9 and TRBJ1-2; no clear D. The germline V gene encodes CDR1 SEHNR and CDR2 FQNEAQ (reference sequence). V was shortened by 1 base and J by 4 bases, with 10 bases between the two germline ends. CDR3 size: 14 residues. The CDR3 here is CASSLGGGIYGYTF. The DNA of the CDR3 is TGTGCCAGCAGCTTAGGTGGCGGCATCTATGGCTACACCTTC.

In this sample, this clonotype turned up many times. The chain uses TRBV3-1 and TRBJ2-7; D is unresolved. The CDR3 length is 12 residues. V dropped 1 base and J dropped 4 bases, with 5 bases sitting between them. Germline lookup yields CDR1 LGHDT and CDR2 YNNKEL (reference sequence). In DNA form, the CDR3 reads TGTGCCAGCAGCCAAGGACATTACGAGCAGTACTTC. Translating gives CASSQGHYEQYF.

Worth noting for this clonotype: A much more abundant neighbour one base away suggests this may be a read error. This CDR3 reads CPSTPQENYGYTF. CDR3 in DNA: TGTCCCAGCACCCCCCAGGAGAACTATGGCTACACCTTC. The rearrangement uses TRBV7-9 and TRBJ1-2; D not certain. The CDR3 is 13 amino acids. Germline V gene lookup returns CDR1 SEHNR and CDR2 FQNEAQ (reference sequence).

At least ten counts were recorded for this clonotype. The gene calls are TRBV29-1 and TRBJ1-2; D possibly corresponds to TRBD1 (5 bases). V was pared by 3 bases and J by 4 bases, with 15 bases between. This CDR3 has 14 residues. The germline V gene has CDR1 SQVTM and CDR2 ANQGSEA. The CDR3 coding sequence is TGCAGCGTTGAGGGACTGCAGGGTACCTATGGCTACACCTTC. This translates into CSVEGLQGTYGYTF.

This clonotype is medium-sized within its sample. The V gene is TRBV6-5, the J gene TRBJ1-1, with 7 nucleotides matching TRBD1. J lost 3 bases, V lost 0 bases, and 7 bases had no gene match. The CDR3 length is 16 residues. The germline V gene has CDR1 MNHEY and CDR2 SVGAGI. The CDR3 is CASSYSRQGWDTEAFF. The DNA for the CDR3 is TGTGCCAGCAGTTACTCGAGACAGGGATGGGACACTGAAGCTTTCTTT.

This clonotype came up many times. This chain links TRBV7-3 with TRBJ2-3, with 13 bases that match TRBD2. Trimming took 5 bases from V and 4 from J; bases not matched to a gene: 12. The V gene's germline CDR1 is SGHTA and CDR2 FQGTGA. The CDR3 contains 18 residues. The chain's CDR3 is CASSLLSGTSGTADTQYF. In nucleotides, the CDR3 is TGTGCCAGCAGCCTACTCTCAGGGACTAGCGGGACCGCAGATACGCAGTATTTT.

The rearrangement uses TRBV7-8 and TRBJ2-1; 9 bases are shared with TRBD2. The CDR3 spans 16 residues. The germline gives CDR1 SGHVS, CDR2 FQNEAQ. DNA of the CDR3: TGTCCCGGCAGCTCGTCGGGACTAGCCACCGACAATGAGCAGTTCTTC. Translating it yields CPGSSSGLATDNEQFF.

In this sample, this clonotype turned up many times. V gene TRBV4-2 combines with J gene TRBJ1-1; D gene unclear. Germline V CDR1 and CDR2: LGHNA, YNFKEQ. CDR3 length equals 15 residues. With 0 bases removed from V and 0 bases from J, the gap between germline ends came to 8 bases. The CDR3 protein is CASSQEVLMNTEAFF. Here the CDR3 DNA reads TGTGCCAGCAGCCAAGAAGTACTCATGAACACTGAAGCTTTCTTT.

The sample holds many counts of this clonotype. The chain combines TRBV2 with TRBJ1-2; D perhaps matches TRBD1 (5 bases). In germline, CDR1 is SNHLY, CDR2 FYNNEI. CDR3 length: 16 amino acids. The ends were cut back, 0 bases at V and 1 base at J, with 12 bases in the middle. As DNA, the CDR3 is TGTGCCAGCAGTGAAGCGTCCGGGACGGTTAACTATGGCTACACCTTC. It translates to CASSEASGTVNYGYTF.

This clonotype showed up many times. The gene calls are TRBV7-9 and TRBJ2-7; possibly TRBD1 for D (5 bases). V was cut by 5 bases and J by 7 bases, with 21 bases left in between. This CDR3 region has 15 residues. Germline loops: CDR1 SEHNR, CDR2 FQNEAQ (reference sequence). Here the CDR3 DNA reads TGTGCCAGCAGCCCCATCTCTGGGGCGGTAGGGGAGCAGTACTTC. Translated: CASSPISGAVGEQYF. The full variable domain, in which reference TRBV7-9 and TRBJ2-7 provide the parts outside the CDR3, is DTGVSQNPRHKITKRGQNVTFRCDPISEHNRLYWYRQTLGQGPEFLTYFQNEAQLEKSRLLSDRFSAERPKGSFSTLEIQRTEQGDSAMYLCASSPISGAVGEQYFGPGTRLTVT.

This clonotype was detected ten times or more. The genes are TRBV6-6 and TRBJ2-3; maybe TRBD1 (5 bases). Germline V lookup: CDR1 MNHNY, CDR2 SVGAGI (reference sequence). The V end was cut by 0 bases, the J end by 4 bases, with 8 bases between. CDR3 length equals 14 residues. The CDR3 DNA reads TGTGCCAGCAGTTACTCGCCCAGGGCAGATACGCAGTATTTT. Residues: CASSYSPRADTQYF.

CDR3 region: CASSTRDSLSTDTQYF. The CDR3 DNA reads as TGTGCCAGCAGCACCCGGGACAGCCTGAGCACAGATACGCAGTATTTT. V gene TRBV3-1 combines with J gene TRBJ2-3; 7 nucleotides match TRBD1. Germline assignment: CDR1 LGHDT and CDR2 YNNKEL (reference sequence). This CDR3 spans 16 amino acids. Germline trimming cut 5 bases from V and 0 bases from J; bases unmatched to any gene: 8.